The rows below give T cell receptor beta chains drawn from one sample of a study of T cell responses to AZD1222 COVID-19 vaccine. Using immunoSEQ multiplex PCR, the repertoire was profiled, and TCRdb retains in-frame clones only, with some absent. The data hold approximately 70,000 clones, with around 85% observed a single time. The sequencing here drew on peripheral blood, taken on day 0 of AZD1222 vaccination. The receptors come from an adult in good health. The CDR3 runs from the conserved cysteine through the conserved F or W. D genes are given only for firm matches. A row's size may be missing; if present it is once, few, many or a size class.

D gene	V gene	clone size	J gene	CDR3 DNA	CDR3 protein
NA	TRBV14	NA	TRBJ1-4	TGTGCCAGCAGCCAAATCCGCAGCGCAACTAATGAAAAACTGTTTTTT	CASSQIRSATNEKLFF
NA	TRBV9	NA	TRBJ2-3	TGTGCCAGCAGCGTGGGGACCCGGGGAGATACGCAGTATTTT	CASSVGTRGDTQYF
NA	TRBV7-8	NA	TRBJ1-2	TGTGCCAGCAGCTTAGACGGGAACTATGGCTACACCTTC	CASSLDGNYGYTF
NA	TRBV29-1	NA	TRBJ2-4	TGCAGCGTTGAAAGGCTTGAAAACATTCAGTACTTC	CSVERLENIQYF
NA	TRBV7-2	few	TRBJ2-7	TGTGCCAGCAGTTTCTACGGGACTGAGCAGTACTTC	CASSFYGTEQYF
TRBD2	TRBV10-3	NA	TRBJ2-7	TGTGCCATCACGCTAGCGGGAGGCGACGAGCAGTACTTC	CAITLAGGDEQYF
NA	TRBV9	few	TRBJ2-7	TGTGCCAGCAGCTATGCCATCTCCGACCCGGGGCACGAGCAGTACTTC	CASSYAISDPGHEQYF
TRBD2	TRBV27	NA	TRBJ2-1	TGTGCCAGCAGTTCGCGTCTGGGCGGGAGGGGCAATGAGCAGTTCTTC	CASSSRLGGRGNEQFF
NA	TRBV20-1	NA	TRBJ2-4	TGCAGTGCTAGTCCCGTAGAGGGGCTTGGCAAAAACATTCAGTACTTC	CSASPVEGLGKNIQYF
NA	TRBV6-5	NA	TRBJ1-1	TGTGCCAGCACCACCTCCGGAACAGGGAGGACTGAAGCTTTCTTT	CASTTSGTGRTEAFF
NA	TRBV6-5	NA	TRBJ1-2	TGTGCCAGCAGTTATTCGGGGGCCGTGGATGGCTACACCTTC	CASSYSGAVDGYTF
NA	TRBV6-1	NA	TRBJ1-2	TGTGCCAGCAGTGAAACGGTTAACTATGGCTACACCTTC	CASSETVNYGYTF
NA	TRBV30	NA	TRBJ1-6	TGTGCCTGGAGTGTATCCAATTCACCCCTCCACTTT	CAWSVSNSPLHF
TRBD1	TRBV2	once	TRBJ1-2	TGTGCCAGCAGTGAAATACCAGGGGGAGGCTACACCTTC	CASSEIPGGGYTF
NA	TRBV10-2	NA	TRBJ1-2	TGCGCCAGCAGTAATCAACAGATTTACTATGGCTACACCTTC	CASSNQQIYYGYTF
NA	TRBV27	NA	TRBJ2-1	TGTGCCAGCAGAGTAGGACAGATAAGGGGAGACAATGAGCAGTTCTTC	CASRVGQIRGDNEQFF
NA	TRBV2	NA	TRBJ1-1	TGTGCCAGCAGTGAAATGGCACCAGTTAACACTGAAGCTTTCTTT	CASSEMAPVNTEAFF
NA	TRBV6-5	NA	TRBJ1-4	TGTGCCAGCAAACCCTTGGGACCCCAGTCAGGAAAACTGTTTTTT	CASKPLGPQSGKLFF